This TCR beta chain was identified during a study of T cells in Graves' hyperthyroidism and ophthalmopathy (dated by TCRdb to about 2019). In terms of the full investigation: Peripheral blood samples were taken at initial diagnosis, before any treatment was given. To identify distinguishing TCR V-J signatures, a discovery cohort of about a hundred patients was used, comprising 43 with Graves' ophthalmopathy and around 57 with stable Graves' hyperthyroidism. An independent validation cohort of under 20 hyperthyroidism patients and 17 patients who later progressed to ophthalmopathy tested prospective prediction of ophthalmopathy. The roughly 90 discovery patients were divided at random into training and test sets in a 7:3 ratio. The study also compared thyroid tissue and blood T-cell repertoires from more than 5 Graves' hyperthyroidism patients. Once sampling was done, hyperthyroidism patients were given methimazole at a starting dose of 30 mg daily, whereas ophthalmopathy patients were given high-dose intravenous methylprednisolone. The paper reports TCR Vbeta CDR3 sequencing of roughly 140 peripheral blood samples: around 45 ophthalmopathy, roughly 74 hyperthyroidism and 17 progressor patients. The research as a whole found: Sample size was not statistically predetermined, and investigators were not blinded to group allocation. In validation, the model predicted progression to ophthalmopathy with approximately 71% sensitivity and about 73% specificity, a median of 6.5 months before onset. Most expanded thyroid clonotypes (frequency above 0.001) were also detected in blood, a finding suggesting that blood repertoires may reflect thyroid immune responses. Ophthalmopathy was separated from stable hyperthyroidism by a 13 V-J signature model, with 85% to 90% sensitivity and 81% to 82% specificity obtained in cross-validation and 80%/75% obtained in testing.

V lost 2 bases and J lost 5 bases; the stretch between them is 8 bases long. From the germline V gene, CDR1 is KGHDR and CDR2 is SFDVKD. The CDR3, cysteine through phenylalanine, is 14 amino acids long. Only the CDR3 part of the read is kept: 42 bases, read in frame from the first base. In its sample, this clonotype was seen many times. Its antigen has not been determined. Per-base qualities were not stored, and no clone one base away is much larger. Ophthalmopathy patients had moderately to severely active disease, Clinical Activity Score of at least 3, NOSPECS grade of at least 4, and duration under 3 months. Patients with uncontrolled infections, other autoimmune diseases, pregnancy or lactation were excluded. Diagnoses were based on clinical symptoms, serum thyroxine and TRAb, thyroid ultrasound and orbital computed tomography. PBMCs were isolated from approximately 10 ml of fresh peripheral blood by Ficoll-Paque density gradient centrifugation. Trizol reagent was used to extract total RNA, and RNA quality was then checked on an Agilent 2100 Bioanalyzer.

The TCR beta CDR3 regions were amplified from RNA transcripts. For the first round of RT-PCR on the TCR CDR3, the HTBI primer set was used together with the Qiagen OneStep RT-PCR kit. Libraries were constructed in a second round of multiplex PCR, after which size selection and purification were carried out. Paired-end sequencing of the libraries was performed with 100 bp reads on an Illumina HiSeq2000. The authors' pipeline ran thus. Raw data were processed with SOAPnuke, discarding reads with adapters, uncalled bases, mean Phred below 15, or no exact constant-primer or identifier match. High-quality paired reads were merged with COPE v1.2.5, and unique nucleotide sequences were defined as clonotypes. Clonotypes were aligned to IMGT TRBV, TRBD and TRBJ reference segments using MiTCR v1.1. The analysis was restricted to V-J combinations with a frequency above 0.0001, which together covered just over 98% of the repertoires. A TCS score was defined as the ratio of F50 (clonal expansion) to E x V (chaos), with BLOSUM62-based TCRdist applied between CDR3 peptides within each V-J. Welch's t-statistics and random forest reduced 514 V-J features to roughly 13, which were used in a naive Bayes classifier (R e1071). TCRdb redid the processing of the public reads, applying fastp at Q25 and MiXCR, and retained in-frame beta chains. Entries that share a CDR3 protein sequence are merged under the most common genes and DNA. TCRdb's processing, not the authors' own work, is the source of the V and J calls. For this sample the table gives 250,000 to 400,000 distinct CDR3 sequences, of which about 13% were detected only once. The ten top clones hold 34% of the sample.

The chain was built from TRBV24-1 and TRBJ2-2; D gene: possibly TRBD1, on 6 matching bases. The sequenced sample consisted of blood. The TCR comes from a woman in her forties with Graves' ophthalmopathy. The CDR3: CATSDWGRTGELFF. The bases read TGTGCCACCAGTGATTGGGGGCGGACCGGGGAGCTGTTTTTT.